The 32 T cell receptor beta chains in this list originate from one sample, sequenced in a study of cytomegalovirus exposure and HLA in healthy donors. This table comes from immunoSEQ multiplex PCR, and its TCRdb copy is limited to in-frame clones, with some not included. The sample includes around 150,000 clones, around 96% of them seen just once. Sample: PBMCs. The receptors here all came from a woman under 30 in good health and CMV-seronegative.

In its sample, this clone was seen once. J is TRBJ1-1 and V is TRBV7-9; 7 bases map to TRBD1. The V gene's germline CDR1 is SEHNR and CDR2 FQNEAQ (reference sequence). V was pared by 9 bases and J by 6 bases, with 1 base of the junction left unmatched. This CDR3 region has 10 residues. The CDR3 loop reads CASDRAEAFF. The CDR3 DNA reads as TGTGCCAGTGACAGGGCTGAAGCTTTCTTT.

The chain employs TRBV4-3 and TRBJ2-2, with D tentatively TRBD1 (5 bases). The CDR3 has 16 amino acids. Deletions cut 4 bases from V and 1 base from J, with 13 bases between. Germline V lookup: CDR1 LGHNA, CDR2 YSLEER. The CDR3, as DNA: TGCGCCAGCAGCCGGGGCGCAGGACGGAACACCGGGGAGCTGTTTTTT. Translating it yields CASSRGAGRNTGELFF.

This chain joins TRBV4-2 and TRBJ1-2; the match to TRBD1 covers 10 bases. V lost 0 bases to trimming and J lost 8 bases; unmatched junction nucleotides: 6. CDR3 length: 15 residues. CDR1 and CDR2 (germline): LGHNA, YNFKEQ. This CDR3 is CASSQERQGARGYTF. The CDR3 nucleotides read TGTGCCAGCAGCCAAGAGAGACAGGGGGCGAGGGGCTACACCTTC.

The rearrangement links TRBV30 to TRBJ2-5; the match to TRBD2 covers 8 bases. The CDR3 has 17 residues. J was trimmed by 5 bases and V by 2 bases; bases with no gene match: 16. Germline loops: CDR1 GTSNPN, CDR2 SVGIG (reference sequence). The DNA of the CDR3 is TGTGCCTGGAGTCACACTCTTCTACAGGGCGGGAGGGAGACCCAGTACTTC. Encoded protein: CAWSHTLLQGGRETQYF.

The V call is TRBV7-2, the J call TRBJ2-7; D might be TRBD2 (6 bases). V lost 5 bases, J lost 9 bases, and 17 bases lay in between. This CDR3 is 13 amino acids long. Germline V CDR1 and CDR2: SGHTA, FQGNSA. The CDR3 is CASSPGLGWGQYF. The CDR3 DNA is TGTGCCAGCAGCCCGGGACTCGGTTGGGGGCAGTACTTC.

The chain recombines TRBV9 with TRBJ1-4; D possibly corresponds to TRBD1 (5 bases). The CDR3 has 14 amino acids. The V and J ends lost 3 bases and 8 bases respectively, with 14 bases between them. CDR1 SGDLS and CDR2 YYNGEE come from the germline V gene. The CDR3 is CASSGAGYSEKLFF. CDR3 DNA sequence: TGTGCCAGCAGCGGAGCAGGGTATAGCGAAAAACTGTTTTTT. Together with reference TRBV9 and TRBJ1-4, the CDR3 gives the full variable domain: DSGVTQTPKHLITATGQRVTLRCSPRSGDLSVYWYQQSLDQGLQFLIQYYNGEERAKGNILERFSAQQFPDLHSELNLSSLELGDSALYFCASSGAGYSEKLFFGSGTQLSVL.

The J gene is TRBJ1-4, the V gene TRBV6-1; D is perhaps TRBD1 (5 bases). CDR1 is MNHNS, CDR2 SASEGT, per germline. V was trimmed by 4 bases and J by 0 bases, leaving 9 bases between them. The CDR3 extends over 15 amino acids. The CDR3 DNA reads as TGTGCCAGCAGTGGTCGGGGGGCAACTAATGAAAAACTGTTTTTT. Protein product: CASSGRGATNEKLFF.

This chain links TRBV27 with TRBJ2-1; no definite D call. This CDR3 has 17 residues. Between the trimmed V and J ends, which lost 0 bases and 3 bases, there was a span of 15 bases. Looked up from germline, CDR1 is MNHEY and CDR2 is SMNVEV (reference sequence). Here the CDR3 DNA reads TGTGCCAGCAGTTTATCGATTGCAAGTGACTTCTACAATGAGCAGTTCTTC. Protein sequence: CASSLSIASDFYNEQFF.

V is TRBV5-1 and J is TRBJ2-7; 7 bases agree with TRBD1. The germline CDR1 and CDR2 sequences are SGHRS and YFSETQ. The CDR3 length is 13 residues. V dropped 6 bases and J dropped 2; count of bases not matched to a gene: 5. The CDR3 sequence: CASNAGQAYEQYF. The CDR3 nucleotides read TGCGCCAGCAACGCAGGACAGGCCTACGAGCAGTACTTC.

The chain employs TRBV6-6 and TRBJ1-2; D gene unclear. V gave up 9 bases and J gave up 0 bases, with 20 bases separating them. The CDR3 sequence is 16 residues long. Germline V gene data show CDR1 as MNHNY and CDR2 as SVGAGI (reference sequence). The CDR3 region is CASILEADSTNYGYTF. CDR3 DNA: TGTGCCAGTATCTTAGAGGCAGATTCTACTAACTATGGCTACACCTTC.

V and J are TRBV18 and TRBJ1-2; the D is unclear. The CDR3 has 13 amino acids. The V gene's germline CDR1 is KGHSH and CDR2 LQKENI. V was clipped by 2 bases and J by 4 bases, with 8 bases between them. CDR3 DNA sequence: TGTGCCAGCTCACCAGACACTGCCTATGGCTACACCTTC. Protein product: CASSPDTAYGYTF.

The chain uses TRBV25-1 and TRBJ1-1; the match to TRBD1 covers 10 bases. Looked up from germline, CDR1 is MGHDK and CDR2 is SYGVNS. V lost 4 bases to trimming and J lost 1 base; unmatched junction nucleotides: 12. The CDR3 contains 18 residues. In nucleotides, the CDR3 is TGTGCCAGCAGTGCCCACTACGGACAGGGGGGAACGAACACTGAAGCTTTCTTT. Encoded protein: CASSAHYGQGGTNTEAFF.

As regards this clone: One junction end does not reproduce the germline sequence, and a read error may be involved. This rearrangement joins TRBV7-7 to TRBJ2-5; D is ambiguous. Germline CDR1 is SSHAT and CDR2 is FNYEAQ (reference sequence). This CDR3 comprises 13 residues. CDR3 nucleotides: TGTGCTAGCAGCTTAACCCGGTTGGAGACCCAGTACTTC. The encoded protein is CASSLTRLETQYF.

The chain recombines TRBV5-1 with TRBJ1-5, with a possible D match to TRBD1 (6 bases). V lost 4 bases and J lost 3, with 14 bases in between. Germline V lookup: CDR1 SGHRS, CDR2 YFSETQ. The CDR3 has 15 amino acids. In DNA form, the CDR3 reads TGCGCCAGCAGCGAGGGGGTGGGAGCCAATCAGCCCCAGCATTTT. It codes for CASSEGVGANQPQHF.

V usage is TRBV7-2 and J usage is TRBJ2-1, with D unclear. The length of the CDR3 is 14 residues. The germline V gene encodes CDR1 SGHTA and CDR2 FQGNSA. Between the trimmed V and J ends, which lost 0 bases and 8 bases, there was a span of 11 bases. The CDR3 bases are TGTGCCAGCAGCTTAGCGTTAAGTCAGTATGAGCAGTTCTTC. Its translation is CASSLALSQYEQFF.

This rearrangement joins TRBV7-2 to TRBJ2-3, with 9 positions matching TRBD1. Losses at the gene ends were 5 bases for V and 7 bases for J; bases not matched to a gene: 10. This CDR3 is built from 15 residues. Germline values: CDR1 SGHTA, CDR2 FQGNSA. The CDR3 sequence: CASSPGTGLRNTQYF. The CDR3 DNA follows: TGTGCCAGCAGCCCCGGGACAGGGTTACGAAATACGCAGTATTTT.

This rearrangement joins TRBV5-6 to TRBJ2-7, with no clear D. This CDR3 is built from 15 residues. Germline values: CDR1 SGHDT, CDR2 YYEEEE. Trimming removed 0 bases from V and 6 bases from J, with 16 bases in between. CDR3 in DNA: TGTGCCAGCAGCTTGGTGCGTGGTTCTCTCGGCGAGCAGTACTTC. As protein: CASSLVRGSLGEQYF.

The chain has TRBV25-1 and TRBJ2-7, with D unclear. Deletions cut 1 base from V and 2 bases from J, with 6 bases between. There are 13 residues in the CDR3. From germline, CDR1 is MGHDK and CDR2 SYGVNS. The CDR3 reads CASSESVPYEQYF. CDR3 coding DNA: TGTGCCAGCAGTGAATCGGTTCCCTACGAGCAGTACTTC.

The chain recombines TRBV5-6 with TRBJ1-5; D is perhaps TRBD1 (5 bases). CDR3 length: 17 amino acids. Germline CDR1 SGHDT, CDR2 YYEEEE. Trimming removed 3 bases at V and 9 bases at J, with 25 bases between. The CDR3 loop is CASSSSLQGTYPRPQHF. CDR3 DNA: TGTGCCAGCAGCTCATCCCTGCAGGGAACGTATCCTCGGCCCCAGCATTTT.

The V and J genes are TRBV6-6 and TRBJ1-5, with 7 bases that match TRBD1. CDR1 MNHNY and CDR2 SVGAGI come from the germline V gene (reference sequence). This CDR3 is 16 amino acids long. Losses at the gene ends were 0 bases for V and 3 bases for J; bases not matched to a gene: 5. CDR3 sequence (DNA): TGTGCCAGCAGTTACTCGAGGACAGGCCTCAATCAGCCCCAGCATTTT. It encodes CASSYSRTGLNQPQHF.

This chain connects TRBV29-1 to TRBJ1-2, with unresolved D. The CDR3 is 12 amino acids. Germline values: CDR1 SQVTM, CDR2 ANQGSEA. V dropped 7 bases and J dropped 2 bases, with 11 bases sitting between them. CDR3 sequence: CSAAEGNYGYTF. In DNA, the CDR3 is TGCAGCGCCGCAGAGGGAAACTATGGCTACACCTTC.

This clone was picked up one time. This chain uses TRBV28 with TRBJ1-2; D gene ambiguous. Trimming left V 7 bases short and J 5 bases short, with 11 bases between. Germline values: CDR1 MDHEN, CDR2 SYDVKM. This CDR3 is 12 amino acids long. CDR3 nucleotide sequence: TGTGCCAGCACCAAAAGAGAATATGGCTACACCTTC. It specifies CASTKREYGYTF.

The chain recombines TRBV25-1 with TRBJ1-1; TRBD1 is a possible D gene (5 bases). CDR3 length: 14 residues. Germline V lookup: CDR1 MGHDK, CDR2 SYGVNS. The germline V and J ends were trimmed by 2 bases and 4 bases, with 11 bases remaining between them. CDR3 amino acids: CASSEKGRSTEAFF. In DNA form, the CDR3 reads TGTGCCAGCAGTGAAAAGGGGCGTAGCACTGAAGCTTTCTTT.

The CDR3: CASSQDPETSTDTQYF. The CDR3 DNA reads as TGCGCCAGCAGCCAAGATCCAGAGACTAGCACAGATACGCAGTATTTT. The chain carries TRBV4-3 and TRBJ2-3; D is ambiguous. The CDR3 is 16 residues long. Germline-derived CDR1 and CDR2 are LGHNA and YSLEER. Trimming removed 0 bases at V and 0 bases at J, with 10 bases between.

This chain links TRBV7-9 with TRBJ1-6; possibly TRBD1 for D (6 bases). The germline V gene encodes CDR1 SEHNR and CDR2 FQNEAQ (reference sequence). The CDR3 consists of 17 residues. V was trimmed by 5 bases and J by 0 bases, leaving 14 bases between them. The CDR3 nucleotides read TGTGCCAGCAGCGTTACAGGGACGAGCTCCTATAATTCACCCCTCCACTTT. Residues: CASSVTGTSSYNSPLHF.

The chain carries TRBV6-6 and TRBJ2-7, with TRBD1 matching 9 bases. Losses at the gene ends were 7 bases for V and 2 bases for J; bases not matched to a gene: 3. Germline CDR1 and CDR2: MNHNY and SVGAGI (reference sequence). The CDR3 spans 13 residues. This CDR3 reads CASKDRGTYEQYF. The DNA for the CDR3 is TGTGCCAGCAAGGACAGGGGCACCTACGAGCAGTACTTC.

The rearrangement links TRBV7-2 to TRBJ1-1, with a tentative D call TRBD1 (6 bases). This CDR3 is built from 15 residues. Trimming took off 3 bases at V and 4 bases at J, with 15 bases between the two ends. Germline V gives CDR1 SGHTA, CDR2 FQGNSA. Here the CDR3 reads CASSLVGGLSTEAFF. The DNA for the CDR3 is TGTGCCAGCAGCTTGGTGGGGGGGCTAAGCACTGAAGCTTTCTTT. The variable domain in full, with the rest retrieved from reference TRBV7-2 and TRBJ1-1, is GAGVSQSPSNKVTEKGKDVELRCDPISGHTALYWYRQSLGQGLEFLIYFQGNSAPDKSGLPSDRFSAERTGGSVSTLTIQRTQQEDSAVYLCASSLVGGLSTEAFFGQGTRLTVV.

This chain joins TRBV2 and TRBJ1-2; perhaps TRBD1 as D (5 bases). There are 16 residues in the CDR3. Germline V gene data show CDR1 as SNHLY and CDR2 as FYNNEI. Deletions cut 5 bases from V and 1 base from J, with 17 bases between. In DNA form, the CDR3 reads TGTGCCAGCAGTTTCCAGGGCCGTACTCTTAACTATGGCTACACCTTC. Translated, it gives CASSFQGRTLNYGYTF.

This chain links TRBV6-5 with TRBJ1-4; weak D call: TRBD1 (5 bases). Trimming cost V 0 bases and J 7 bases, with 12 bases left between them. CDR3 length: 15 amino acids. CDR1 and CDR2 (germline): MNHEY, SVGAGI. CDR3 DNA sequence: TGTGCCAGCAGTTACTCCCGTGGGAGGGGTGAAAAACTGTTTTTT. The encoded protein is CASSYSRGRGEKLFF.

This clone was counted a few times. The chain has TRBV4-1 and TRBJ1-1; D is possibly TRBD1 (6 bases). The CDR3 length is 13 residues. V lost 1 base and J lost 14, with 17 bases in between. Germline loops: CDR1 MGHRA, CDR2 YSYEKL. CDR3 nucleotide sequence: TGCGCCAGCAGCCAAGTGGGGGGGGGCGGAGTCTTCTTT. This encodes CASSQVGGGGVFF.

The chain uses TRBV4-3 and TRBJ1-1; a weak D match, TRBD1 (6 bases). This CDR3 is 16 amino acids long. CDR1 is LGHNA and CDR2 is YSLEER in the germline V gene. V lost 4 bases to trimming and J lost 4 bases, with 19 bases between them. CDR3 region: CASSRNYQGIRTEAFF. In DNA form, the CDR3 reads TGCGCCAGCAGCCGCAATTACCAGGGGATCCGCACTGAAGCTTTCTTT.

V is TRBV5-6 and J is TRBJ1-5; tentatively, D is TRBD1 (5 bases). Germline assignment: CDR1 SGHDT and CDR2 YYEEEE. This CDR3 contains 14 residues. The germline V and J ends were trimmed by 4 bases and 3 bases, with 11 bases remaining between them. The CDR3 coding sequence is TGTGCCAGCAGCAGCCACAGGTACAATCAGCCCCAGCATTTT. Translation gives CASSSHRYNQPQHF.